This paragraph reports one T cell receptor (beta chain). What it binds is not known. This record comes from a study of cytomegalovirus exposure and HLA in healthy donors. The donors were part of the validation cohort, which consisted of over a hundred subjects and was separate from the first cohort of 670 or so subjects. Using immunoSEQ multiplex PCR, the repertoire was profiled, and TCRdb retains in-frame clones only, with some absent. This sample has 120,000 to 150,000 clones, with about nine tenths found just once. Study-level results: The study listed approximately 160 cytomegalovirus-associated TCR beta chains. CMV antigen specificity of three CMV-associated chains was confirmed in vitro. Rare TCR sequences predominated, though certain public TCRs were found in many donors.

Germline lookup yields CDR1 MNHEY and CDR2 SMNVEV (reference sequence). Losses at the gene ends were 6 bases for V and 2 bases for J; bases not matched to a gene: 6. CDR3 length equals 15 residues. Sequenced sample: PBMCs. The TCR originated in a man aged 18 to 35 in good health and CMV-seronegative. The J gene is TRBJ2-7, the V gene TRBV27; 11 bases are shared with TRBD2. The CDR3 DNA reads TGTGCCAGCAGGCTTACTAGCGGGGGAACCTACGAGCAGTACTTC. Protein sequence: CASRLTSGGTYEQYF.